A single sample is the source of the 24 T cell receptor beta chains below, sequenced in a study of blood T cell repertoires in COVID-19. Produced via immunoSEQ multiplex PCR; TCRdb's table is partial and in-frame only. The sample holds roughly 240,000 clones; about 83% are singletons and the top ten take about 3.6%. The sequenced material came from PBMCs or T cells enriched from blood (not recorded which). Source of these receptors: a middle-aged woman who had been exposed to COVID-19.

V gene TRBV6-2 or TRBV6-3 combines with J gene TRBJ1-1; TRBD1 is a possible D gene (5 bases). The CDR3 is 15 amino acids. CDR1 and CDR2 from the germline V gene are MNHEY and SVGEGT. Trimming took 4 bases from V and 3 from J, leaving 15 bases between them. The CDR3 DNA reads as TGTGCCAGCAGTTCCCCGCCGCGACAGTACACTGAAGCTTTCTTT. Translating it yields CASSSPPRQYTEAFF.

This rearrangement joins TRBV2 to TRBJ1-1; a possible D gene is TRBD1 (5 bases). Germline CDR1 reads SNHLY; CDR2 reads FYNNEI. Trimming took 6 bases from V and 3 from J, leaving 11 bases between them. CDR3 length: 13 amino acids. In DNA, the CDR3 is TGTGCCAGCAGGTCACAGGTTTACACTGAAGCTTTCTTT. Translated: CASRSQVYTEAFF.

The CDR3 sequence: CASSLLAGASYNEQFF. The CDR3 DNA reads TGCGCCAGCAGCTTGCTAGCGGGGGCCTCCTACAATGAGCAGTTCTTC. The chain is built from TRBV5-1 and TRBJ2-1; 10 positions agree with TRBD2. Germline V gene sequence: CDR1 SGHRS, CDR2 YFSETQ. With 1 base clipped from V and 0 bases from J, the junction kept 1 base outside the gene matches. This CDR3 has 16 amino acids.

The chain employs TRBV5-1 and TRBJ2-3; 10 bases match TRBD2. Germline values: CDR1 SGHRS, CDR2 YFSETQ. CDR3 length: 18 amino acids. V shed 0 bases, J shed 2 bases, and the junction held 9 bases outside the gene matches. As DNA, the CDR3 is TGCGCCAGCAGCTTGGCCGGGCTAGCGGGGGCCTACACAGATACGCAGTATTTT. Its protein product is CASSLAGLAGAYTDTQYF.

The chain couples TRBV5-6 to TRBJ2-7; D gene ambiguous. The germline gives CDR1 SGHDT, CDR2 YYEEEE. Trimming left V 3 bases short and J 3 bases short, with 4 bases between. The CDR3 consists of 11 residues. As DNA, the CDR3 is TGTGCCAGCAGCTCCAACTACGAGCAGTACTTC. As protein: CASSSNYEQYF.

The sample holds one count of this clone. Within the sample, other DNA sequences also encode this same CDR3. V and J are TRBV7-2 and TRBJ2-7; 13 nucleotides agree with TRBD2. The CDR3 has 14 residues. CDR1 and CDR2 from the germline V gene are SGHTA and FQGNSA. V shed 1 base and J 6 bases; nucleotides not matched to a gene: 0. DNA of the CDR3: TGTGCCAGCAGCTTAGGGACTAGCGGGGGCGAGCAGTACTTC. It translates to CASSLGTSGGEQYF.

The rearrangement links TRBV7-9 to TRBJ1-6; D is unclear. The CDR3 consists of 12 residues. Deletions cut 3 bases from V and 9 bases from J, with 6 bases between. Germline CDR1 reads SEHNR; CDR2 reads FQNEAQ (reference sequence). The CDR3 nucleotides are TGTGCCAGCAGCTTTGAGAGTTCACCCCTCCACTTT. Protein product: CASSFESSPLHF.

The rearrangement uses TRBV27 and TRBJ1-1; D uncertain. The CDR3 loop spans 13 amino acids. In germline, CDR1 is MNHEY, CDR2 SMNVEV (reference sequence). The ends were cut back, 3 bases at V and 6 bases at J, with 11 bases in the middle. DNA of the CDR3: TGTGCCAGCAGTTTCCCGGGTTCCCCTGAAGCTTTCTTT. Residues: CASSFPGSPEAFF.

The chain combines TRBV10-3 with TRBJ2-7, with D possibly TRBD1 on 6 matching bases. The CDR3 is made up of 16 amino acids. Trimming removed 4 bases from V and 3 bases from J, with 19 bases in between. The V gene's germline CDR1 is ENHRY and CDR2 SYGVKD. CDR3 in DNA: TGTGCCATCAGTGGGGACACAGACGGAAGCCTCTACGAGCAGTACTTC. This sequence encodes CAISGDTDGSLYEQYF.

As DNA, the CDR3 is TGCGCCAGCAGCTTGGATGAGACAGGGGCGAGGAACACTGAAGCTTTCTTT. Protein product: CASSLDETGARNTEAFF. The V gene is TRBV5-1, the J gene TRBJ1-1; 8 nucleotides line up with TRBD1. CDR1 SGHRS and CDR2 YFSETQ come from the germline V gene. J lost 1 base, V lost 0 bases, and 8 bases had no gene match. This CDR3 comprises 17 residues.

J is TRBJ1-4 and V is TRBV4-1; 8 bases align to TRBD1. The CDR3 is 16 amino acids. Per germline, CDR1 MGHRA and CDR2 YSYEKL. The trim removed 4 bases at V and 6 bases at J, leaving 10 bases unmatched. CDR3 DNA: TGCGCCAGCAGCCTCGCCCTCAGGGGGCTAGATGAAAAACTGTTTTTT. Translated, it gives CASSLALRGLDEKLFF.

This clone was seen a few times. The rearrangement uses TRBV6-5 and TRBJ1-2; 10 positions agree with TRBD1. CDR1 and CDR2 (germline): MNHEY, SVGAGI. Trimming cost V 2 bases and J 6 bases; bases outside gene matches: 6. The length of the CDR3 is 15 residues. The CDR3 here is CASSYRDRGSNGYTF. CDR3 nucleotide sequence: TGTGCCAGCAGTTACCGGGACAGGGGATCGAATGGCTACACCTTC.

This chain connects TRBV18 to TRBJ2-7; D is possibly TRBD2 (6 bases). The ends were cut back, 3 bases at V and 0 bases at J, with 9 bases in the middle. Germline V gene lookup returns CDR1 KGHSH and CDR2 LQKENI. This CDR3 has 14 amino acids. This CDR3 reads CASSPTEGSYEQYF. CDR3 bases: TGTGCCAGCTCACCGACGGAGGGCTCCTACGAGCAGTACTTC.

The V gene is TRBV5-4, the J gene TRBJ2-4, with D possibly matching TRBD1 (6 bases). Trimming took 4 bases from V and 1 from J, leaving 15 bases between them. Germline V CDR1 and CDR2: SGHNT, YYREEE (reference sequence). CDR3 length equals 16 residues. The CDR3 nucleotides read TGTGCCAGCAGCGGAGCAGGGGCGGGTGCCAAAAACATTCAGTACTTC. This encodes CASSGAGAGAKNIQYF.

This sequence joins TRBV3-1 (or the pseudogene TRBV3-2) and TRBJ1-2; 8 nucleotides agree with TRBD1. The CDR3 covers 13 residues. Germline values: CDR1 LGHDT, CDR2 YNNKEL (reference sequence). Trimming cost V 2 bases and J 6 bases; bases outside gene matches: 2. CDR3 protein: CASSQQGADGYTF. DNA for the CDR3: TGTGCCAGCAGCCAACAGGGGGCGGATGGCTACACCTTC.

The chain is built from TRBV3-1 (or the pseudogene TRBV3-2) and TRBJ2-5; 8 bases are shared with TRBD1. The CDR3 spans 20 residues. With V trimmed by 0 bases and J by 5 bases, 20 bases remained unmatched. CDR1 and CDR2 (germline): LGHDT, YNNKEL (reference sequence). The CDR3 sequence is CASSQDGVAAGGRSDETQYF. CDR3 bases: TGTGCCAGCAGCCAAGATGGTGTGGCCGCAGGGGGCCGCTCAGACGAGACCCAGTACTTC.

The table lists this clone with many counts. The rearrangement links TRBV10-1 to TRBJ2-2, with 13 bases lining up with TRBD2. This CDR3 region has 16 residues. The germline V gene has CDR1 WNHNN and CDR2 SYGVQD (reference sequence). Trimming cost V 6 bases and J 7 bases; bases outside gene matches: 8. The CDR3 reads CASSLLAGGRNGELFF. For the CDR3, the DNA is TGCGCCAGCAGCCTACTAGCGGGGGGGCGGAACGGGGAGCTGTTTTTT.

The chain joins TRBV24-1 to TRBJ2-5, with 10 bases aligning to TRBD1. V lost 3 bases and J lost 5; bases outside the gene matches: 8. Germline V gene data show CDR1 as KGHDR and CDR2 as SFDVKD. This CDR3 has 16 amino acids. The CDR3 region is CATSDVPGQGRETQYF. DNA for the CDR3: TGTGCCACCAGTGATGTTCCGGGACAGGGGAGGGAGACCCAGTACTTC.

The CDR3 here is CASSPRTATNTYGYTF. The CDR3 region has the DNA TGTGCCAGCAGCCCCCGGACAGCGACTAACACTTATGGCTACACCTTC. V gene TRBV7-2 combines with J gene TRBJ1-2; weak D call: TRBD1 (6 bases). The V gene's germline CDR1 is SGHTA and CDR2 FQGNSA. This CDR3 region has 16 residues. V was cut by 5 bases and J by 5 bases, with 21 bases left in between.

This clone was found a few times. This chain links TRBV5-1 with TRBJ1-1, with D tentatively TRBD1 (5 bases). Trimming took off 0 bases at V and 4 bases at J, with 13 bases between the two ends. The germline gives CDR1 SGHRS, CDR2 YFSETQ. The CDR3 covers 15 residues. The CDR3 protein is CASSLDVAGVTEAFF. The CDR3 DNA follows: TGCGCCAGCAGCTTGGATGTGGCGGGGGTCACTGAAGCTTTCTTT.

The chain links TRBV7-6 to TRBJ2-3, with 12 bases matching TRBD2. CDR1 is SGHVS and CDR2 is FNYEAQ in the germline V gene. The ends lost 8 bases at V and 5 bases at J; junction bases unmatched: 5. This CDR3 comprises 14 residues. As DNA, the CDR3 is TGTGCCAGCCGGTCTAGCGGGGGGGTAGATACGCAGTATTTT. Protein: CASRSSGGVDTQYF. The full variable domain, completed using reference TRBV7-6 and TRBJ2-3, is GAGVSQSPRYKVTKRGQDVALRCDPISGHVSLYWYRQALGQGPEFLTYFNYEAQQDKSGLPNDRFSAERPEGSISTLTIQRTEQRDSAMYRCASRSSGGVDTQYFGPGTRLTVL.

The chain uses TRBV19 and TRBJ1-4; D not resolved. Trimming left V 3 bases short and J 12 bases short, with 14 bases between. The CDR3 extends over 13 amino acids. The germline V gene has CDR1 LNHDA and CDR2 SQIVND (reference sequence). CDR3: CASSIQRELELFF. CDR3 DNA: TGTGCCAGTAGTATTCAGAGGGAGTTGGAACTGTTTTTT.

This chain links TRBV9 with TRBJ1-6, with D perhaps matching TRBD1 (5 bases). V was cut by 3 bases and J by 0 bases, with 10 bases left in between. Per the germline V gene, CDR1 is SGDLS and CDR2 is YYNGEE. The CDR3 runs to 16 residues. The CDR3 loop is CASSAAGGSYNSPLHF. DNA of the CDR3: TGTGCCAGCAGCGCCGCCGGGGGCTCCTATAATTCACCCCTCCACTTT.

V and J are TRBV6-6 and TRBJ2-5; TRBD2 matches 8 bases. Unmatched junction bases numbered 10, after V lost 8 bases and J lost 2 bases. Looked up from germline, CDR1 is MNHNY and CDR2 is SVGAGI (reference sequence). The length of the CDR3 is 15 residues. In DNA form, the CDR3 reads TGTGCCAGCCGGGGGGGGACCGGGGAACAAGAGACCCAGTACTTC. This codes for CASRGGTGEQETQYF.